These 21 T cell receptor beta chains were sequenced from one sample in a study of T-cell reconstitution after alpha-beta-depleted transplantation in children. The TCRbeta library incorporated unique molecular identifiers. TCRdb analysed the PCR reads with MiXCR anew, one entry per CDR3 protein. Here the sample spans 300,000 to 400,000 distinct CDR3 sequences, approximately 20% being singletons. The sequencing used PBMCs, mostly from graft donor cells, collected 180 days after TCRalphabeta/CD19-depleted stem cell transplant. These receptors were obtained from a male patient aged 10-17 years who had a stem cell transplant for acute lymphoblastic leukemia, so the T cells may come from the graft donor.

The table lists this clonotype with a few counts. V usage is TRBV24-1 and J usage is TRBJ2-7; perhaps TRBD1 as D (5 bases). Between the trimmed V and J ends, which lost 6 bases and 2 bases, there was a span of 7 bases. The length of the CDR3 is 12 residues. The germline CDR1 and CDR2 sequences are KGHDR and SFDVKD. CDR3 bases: TGTGCCACCAGTCCGGACACCTACGAGCAGTACTTC. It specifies CATSPDTYEQYF.

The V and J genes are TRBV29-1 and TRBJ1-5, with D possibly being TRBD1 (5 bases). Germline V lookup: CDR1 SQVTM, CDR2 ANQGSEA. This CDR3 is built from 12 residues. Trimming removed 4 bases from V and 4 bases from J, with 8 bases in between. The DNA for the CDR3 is TGCAGCGTTGCAACAGGAAATCAGCCCCAGCATTTT. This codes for CSVATGNQPQHF.

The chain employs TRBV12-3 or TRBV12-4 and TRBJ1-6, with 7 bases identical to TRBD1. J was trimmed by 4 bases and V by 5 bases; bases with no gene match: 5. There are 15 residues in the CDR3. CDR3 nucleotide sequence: TGTGCCAGCAGTAGGGACAGCACTTATAATTCACCCCTCCACTTT. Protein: CASSRDSTYNSPLHF.

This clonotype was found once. As DNA, the CDR3 is TGCGCCAGCAGTGAGTCAGGCAGGAGGCCTTCCTATGGCTACACCTTC. Residues: CASSESGRRPSYGYTF. This chain links TRBV10-2 with TRBJ1-2; no clear D gene. Trimming stripped 0 bases from V and 4 bases from J, with 15 bases between. Germline loops: CDR1 WSHSY, CDR2 SAAADI. CDR3 size: 16 residues.

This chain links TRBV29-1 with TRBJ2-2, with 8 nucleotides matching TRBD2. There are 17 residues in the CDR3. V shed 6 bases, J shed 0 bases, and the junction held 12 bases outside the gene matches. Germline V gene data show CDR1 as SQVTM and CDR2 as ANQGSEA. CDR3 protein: CSVATTGGYPNTGELFF. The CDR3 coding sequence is TGCAGCGTCGCCACGACGGGGGGGTACCCGAACACCGGGGAGCTGTTTTTT.

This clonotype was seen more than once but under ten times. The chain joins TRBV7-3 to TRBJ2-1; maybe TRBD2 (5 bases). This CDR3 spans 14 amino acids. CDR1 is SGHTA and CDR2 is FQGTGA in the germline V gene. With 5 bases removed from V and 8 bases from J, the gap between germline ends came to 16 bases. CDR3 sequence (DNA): TGTGCCAGCAGCCGAGTGGTCCGTAGCGATGAGCAGTTCTTC. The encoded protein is CASSRVVRSDEQFF. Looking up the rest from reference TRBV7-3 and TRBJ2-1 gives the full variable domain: GAGVSQTPSNKVTEKGKYVELRCDPISGHTALYWYRQSLGQGPEFLIYFQGTGAADDSGLPNDRFFAVRPEGSVSTLKIQRTERGDSAVYLCASSRVVRSDEQFFGPGTRLTVL.

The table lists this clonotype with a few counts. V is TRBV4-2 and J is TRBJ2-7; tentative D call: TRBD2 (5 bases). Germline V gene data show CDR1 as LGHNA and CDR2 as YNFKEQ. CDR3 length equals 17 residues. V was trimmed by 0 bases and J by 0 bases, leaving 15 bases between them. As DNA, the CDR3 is TGTGCCAGCAGCCAAGATGGACGGGGTCAGCCCTCCTACGAGCAGTACTTC. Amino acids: CASSQDGRGQPSYEQYF.

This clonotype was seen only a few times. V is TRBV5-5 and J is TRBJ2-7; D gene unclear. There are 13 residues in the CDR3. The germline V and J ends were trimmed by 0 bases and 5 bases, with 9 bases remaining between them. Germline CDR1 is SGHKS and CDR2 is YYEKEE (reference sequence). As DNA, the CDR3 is TGTGCCAGCAGCTTGGCCGTAACGGACGAGCAGTACTTC. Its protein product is CASSLAVTDEQYF.

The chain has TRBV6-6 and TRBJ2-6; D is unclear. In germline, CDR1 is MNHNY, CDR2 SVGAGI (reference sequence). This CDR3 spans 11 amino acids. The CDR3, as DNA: TGTGGTGTATCTGGGGCCAACGTCCTGACTTTC. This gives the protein CGVSGANVLTF.

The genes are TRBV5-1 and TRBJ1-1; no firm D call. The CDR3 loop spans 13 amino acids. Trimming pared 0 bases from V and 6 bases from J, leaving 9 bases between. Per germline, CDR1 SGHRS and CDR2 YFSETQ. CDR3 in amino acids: CASSLVGSPEAFF. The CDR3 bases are TGCGCCAGCAGCTTGGTAGGAAGTCCTGAAGCTTTCTTT.

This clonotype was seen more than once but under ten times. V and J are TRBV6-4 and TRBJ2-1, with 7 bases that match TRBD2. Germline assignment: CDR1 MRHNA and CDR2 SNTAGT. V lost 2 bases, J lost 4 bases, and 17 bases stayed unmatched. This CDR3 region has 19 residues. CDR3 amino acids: CASSDGGLGSPWGYNEQFF. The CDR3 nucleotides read TGTGCCAGCAGTGACGGAGGACTAGGGTCCCCCTGGGGGTACAATGAGCAGTTCTTC.

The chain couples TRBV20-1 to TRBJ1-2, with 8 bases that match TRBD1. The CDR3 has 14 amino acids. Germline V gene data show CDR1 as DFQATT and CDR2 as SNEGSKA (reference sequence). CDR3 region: CSQTRGTGNYGYTF. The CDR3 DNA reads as TGCAGCCAAACGCGGGGGACAGGCAACTATGGCTACACCTTC.

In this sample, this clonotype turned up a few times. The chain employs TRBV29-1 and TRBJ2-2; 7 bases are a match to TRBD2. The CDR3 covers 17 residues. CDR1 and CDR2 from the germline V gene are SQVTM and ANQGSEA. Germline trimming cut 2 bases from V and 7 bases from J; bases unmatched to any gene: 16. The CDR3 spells CSVEKHRSVWEGGELFF. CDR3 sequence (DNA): TGCAGCGTTGAAAAACATCGGAGTGTCTGGGAGGGCGGGGAGCTGTTTTTT.

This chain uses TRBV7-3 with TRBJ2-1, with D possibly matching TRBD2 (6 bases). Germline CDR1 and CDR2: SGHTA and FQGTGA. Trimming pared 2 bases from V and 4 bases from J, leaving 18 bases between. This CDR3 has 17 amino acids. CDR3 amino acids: CASSLQQPGLAYNEQFF. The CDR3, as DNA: TGTGCCAGCAGCTTACAACAACCGGGACTTGCATACAATGAGCAGTTCTTC.

For the CDR3, the DNA is TGCGCCAGCAGCCCACTGACAGGAAACTTCGAAGCTTTCTTT. This sequence encodes CASSPLTGNFEAFF. This chain connects TRBV5-1 to TRBJ1-1; the D gene is possibly TRBD1 (6 bases). The V end was cut by 4 bases, the J end by 8 bases, with 18 bases between. CDR3 size: 14 residues. CDR1 and CDR2 (germline): SGHRS, YFSETQ.

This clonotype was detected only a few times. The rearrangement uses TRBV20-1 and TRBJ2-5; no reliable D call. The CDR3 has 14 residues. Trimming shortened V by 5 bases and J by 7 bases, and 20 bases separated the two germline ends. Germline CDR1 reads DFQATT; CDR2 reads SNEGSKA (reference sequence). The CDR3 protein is CSAPKDGPGGTQYF. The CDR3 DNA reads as TGCAGTGCTCCCAAGGACGGACCTGGTGGGACCCAGTACTTC.

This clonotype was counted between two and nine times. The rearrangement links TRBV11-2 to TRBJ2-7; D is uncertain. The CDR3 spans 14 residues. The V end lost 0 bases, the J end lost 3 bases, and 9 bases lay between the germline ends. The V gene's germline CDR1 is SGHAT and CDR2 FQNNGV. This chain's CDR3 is CASSLEVPLYEQYF. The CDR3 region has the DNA TGTGCCAGCAGCTTAGAGGTCCCTCTCTACGAGCAGTACTTC.

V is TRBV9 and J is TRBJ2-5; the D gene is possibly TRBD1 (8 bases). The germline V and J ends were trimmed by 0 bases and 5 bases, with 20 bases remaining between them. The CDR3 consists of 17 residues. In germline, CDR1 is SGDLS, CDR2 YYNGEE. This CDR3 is CASSVESRGRGGETQYF. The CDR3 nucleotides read TGTGCCAGCAGCGTAGAATCCAGGGGGCGCGGGGGTGAGACCCAGTACTTC.

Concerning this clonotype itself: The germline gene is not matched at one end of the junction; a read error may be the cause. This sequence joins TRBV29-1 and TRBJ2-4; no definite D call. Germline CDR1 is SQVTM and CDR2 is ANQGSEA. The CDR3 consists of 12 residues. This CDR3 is CSFEVAKNIQYF. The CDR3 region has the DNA TGCAGCTTTGAAGTAGCCAAAAACATTCAGTACTTC.

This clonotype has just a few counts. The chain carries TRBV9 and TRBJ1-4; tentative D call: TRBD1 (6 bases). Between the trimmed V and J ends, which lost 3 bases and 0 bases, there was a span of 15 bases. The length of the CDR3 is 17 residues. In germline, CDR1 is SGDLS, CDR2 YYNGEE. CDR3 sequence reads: CASSARPNRATNEKLFF. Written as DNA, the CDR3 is TGTGCCAGCAGCGCCCGACCTAACAGGGCAACTAATGAAAAACTGTTTTTT.

The CDR3 nucleotides are TGTGCCAGCAGTCCTCCTTCGGGAGCTTACGAGCAGTACTTC. Encoded protein: CASSPPSGAYEQYF. The V call is TRBV12-3 or TRBV12-4, the J call TRBJ2-7; TRBD2 is a possible D gene (6 bases). Trimming took off 5 bases at V and 4 bases at J, with 15 bases between the two ends. CDR3 length: 14 amino acids.